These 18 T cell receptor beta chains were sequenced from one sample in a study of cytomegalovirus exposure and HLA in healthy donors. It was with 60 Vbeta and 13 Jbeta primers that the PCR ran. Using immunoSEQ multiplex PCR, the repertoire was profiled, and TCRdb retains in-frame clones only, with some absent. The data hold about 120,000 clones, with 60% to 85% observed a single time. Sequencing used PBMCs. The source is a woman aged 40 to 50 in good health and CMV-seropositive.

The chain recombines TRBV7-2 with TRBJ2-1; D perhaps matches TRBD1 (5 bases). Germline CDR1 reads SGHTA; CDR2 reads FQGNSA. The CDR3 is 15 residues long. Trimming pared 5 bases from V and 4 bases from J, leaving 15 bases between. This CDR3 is CASSPTATSYNEQFF. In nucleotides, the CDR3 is TGTGCCAGCAGCCCGACAGCTACTTCTTACAATGAGCAGTTCTTC.

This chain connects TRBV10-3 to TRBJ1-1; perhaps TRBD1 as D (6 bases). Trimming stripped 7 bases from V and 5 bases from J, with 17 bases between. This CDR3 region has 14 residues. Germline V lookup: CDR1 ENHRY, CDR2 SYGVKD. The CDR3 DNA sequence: TGTGCCATCATTCTGACAGGAGGTACGACTGAAGCTTTCTTT. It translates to CAIILTGGTTEAFF.

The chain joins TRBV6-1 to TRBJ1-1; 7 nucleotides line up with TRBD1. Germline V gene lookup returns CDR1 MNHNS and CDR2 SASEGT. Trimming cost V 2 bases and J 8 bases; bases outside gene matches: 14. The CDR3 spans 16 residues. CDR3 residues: CASSERFRTGRGEAFF. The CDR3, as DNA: TGTGCCAGCAGTGAACGCTTCAGGACAGGAAGGGGAGAAGCTTTCTTT.

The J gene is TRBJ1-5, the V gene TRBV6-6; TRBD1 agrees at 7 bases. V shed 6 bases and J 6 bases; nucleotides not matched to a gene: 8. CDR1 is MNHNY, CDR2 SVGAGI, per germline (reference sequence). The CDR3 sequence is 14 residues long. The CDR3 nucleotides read TGTGCCAGCAGCACGACAGGGAGCGGTCAGCCCCAGCATTTT. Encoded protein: CASSTTGSGQPQHF.

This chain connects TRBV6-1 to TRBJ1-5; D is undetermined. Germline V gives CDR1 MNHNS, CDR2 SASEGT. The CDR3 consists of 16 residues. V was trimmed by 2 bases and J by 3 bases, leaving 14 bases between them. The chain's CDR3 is CASSEIRGKLNQPQHF. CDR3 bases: TGTGCCAGCAGTGAAATACGAGGGAAGCTCAATCAGCCCCAGCATTTT.

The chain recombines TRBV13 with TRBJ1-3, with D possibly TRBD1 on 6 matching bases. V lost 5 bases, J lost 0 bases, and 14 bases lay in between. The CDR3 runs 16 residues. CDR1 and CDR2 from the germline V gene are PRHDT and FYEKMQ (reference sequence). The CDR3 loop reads CASSPVGADSGNTIYF. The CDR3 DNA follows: TGTGCCAGCAGCCCAGTGGGGGCGGACTCTGGAAACACCATATATTTT.

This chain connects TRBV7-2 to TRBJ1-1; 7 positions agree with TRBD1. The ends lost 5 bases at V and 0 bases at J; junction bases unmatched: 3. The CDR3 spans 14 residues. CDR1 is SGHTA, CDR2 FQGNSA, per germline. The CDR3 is CASSPGTVNTEAFF. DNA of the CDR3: TGTGCCAGCAGCCCCGGGACAGTGAACACTGAAGCTTTCTTT. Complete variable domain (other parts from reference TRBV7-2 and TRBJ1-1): GAGVSQSPSNKVTEKGKDVELRCDPISGHTALYWYRQSLGQGLEFLIYFQGNSAPDKSGLPSDRFSAERTGGSVSTLTIQRTQQEDSAVYLCASSPGTVNTEAFFGQGTRLTVV.

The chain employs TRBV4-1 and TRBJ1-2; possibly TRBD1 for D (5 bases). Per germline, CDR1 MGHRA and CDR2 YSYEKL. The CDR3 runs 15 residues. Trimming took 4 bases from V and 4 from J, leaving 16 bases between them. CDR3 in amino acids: CASSPLPRVPYGYTF. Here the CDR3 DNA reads TGCGCCAGCAGCCCTCTACCCAGGGTCCCCTATGGCTACACCTTC.

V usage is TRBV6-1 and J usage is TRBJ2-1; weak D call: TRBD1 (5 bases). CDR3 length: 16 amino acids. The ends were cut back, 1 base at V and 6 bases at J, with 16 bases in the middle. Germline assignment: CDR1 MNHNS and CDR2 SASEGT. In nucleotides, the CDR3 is TGTGCCAGCAGTGAAGACCTGGGGCAGGGTGGCAATGAGCAGTTCTTC. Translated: CASSEDLGQGGNEQFF.

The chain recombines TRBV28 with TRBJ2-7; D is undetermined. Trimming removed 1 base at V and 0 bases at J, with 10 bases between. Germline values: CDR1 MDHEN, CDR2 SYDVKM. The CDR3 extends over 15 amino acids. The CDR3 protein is CASSLFTMGSYEQYF. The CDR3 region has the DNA TGTGCCAGCAGTTTATTCACTATGGGCTCCTACGAGCAGTACTTC.

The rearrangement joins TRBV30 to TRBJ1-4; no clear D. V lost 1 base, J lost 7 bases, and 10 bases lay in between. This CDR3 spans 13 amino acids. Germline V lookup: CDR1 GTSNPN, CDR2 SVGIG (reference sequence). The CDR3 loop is CAWSEYSAEKLFF. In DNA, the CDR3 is TGTGCCTGGAGTGAGTACTCTGCTGAAAAACTGTTTTTT.

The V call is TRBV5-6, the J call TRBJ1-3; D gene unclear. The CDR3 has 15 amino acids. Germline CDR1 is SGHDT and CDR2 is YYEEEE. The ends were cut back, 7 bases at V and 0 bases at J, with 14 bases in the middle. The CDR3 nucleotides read TGTGCCAGCGCCCCGGGAGGTACCTCTGGAAACACCATATATTTT. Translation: CASAPGGTSGNTIYF. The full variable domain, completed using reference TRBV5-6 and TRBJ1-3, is DAGVTQSPTHLIKTRGQQVTLRCSPKSGHDTVSWYQQALGQGPQFIFQYYEEEERQRGNFPDRFSGHQFPNYSSELNVNALLLGDSALYLCASAPGGTSGNTIYFGEGSWLTVV.

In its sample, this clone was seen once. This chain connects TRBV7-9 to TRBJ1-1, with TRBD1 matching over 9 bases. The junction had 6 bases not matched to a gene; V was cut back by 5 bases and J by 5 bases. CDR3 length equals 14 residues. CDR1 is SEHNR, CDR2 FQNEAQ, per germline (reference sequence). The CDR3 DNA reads TGTGCCAGCAGCCATAGGACAGGGGAGACTGAAGCTTTCTTT. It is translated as CASSHRTGETEAFF.

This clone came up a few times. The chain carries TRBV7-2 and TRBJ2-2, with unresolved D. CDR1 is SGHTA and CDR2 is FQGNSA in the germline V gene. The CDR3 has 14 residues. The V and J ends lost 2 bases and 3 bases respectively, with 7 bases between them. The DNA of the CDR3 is TGTGCCAGCAGCTTATTGTCGTACACCGGGGAGCTGTTTTTT. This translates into CASSLLSYTGELFF.

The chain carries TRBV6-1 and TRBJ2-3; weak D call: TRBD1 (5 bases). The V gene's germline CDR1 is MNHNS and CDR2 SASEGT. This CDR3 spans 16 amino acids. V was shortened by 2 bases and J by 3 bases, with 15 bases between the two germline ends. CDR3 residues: CASSETGGAPTDTQYF. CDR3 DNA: TGTGCCAGCAGTGAAACTGGTGGGGCCCCAACAGATACGCAGTATTTT.

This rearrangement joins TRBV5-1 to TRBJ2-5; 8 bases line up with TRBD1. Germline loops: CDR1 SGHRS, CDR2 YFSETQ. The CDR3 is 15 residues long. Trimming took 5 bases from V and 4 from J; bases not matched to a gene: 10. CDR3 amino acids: CASRHGQGFPETQYF. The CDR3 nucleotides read TGCGCCAGCAGACATGGACAGGGCTTTCCAGAGACCCAGTACTTC.

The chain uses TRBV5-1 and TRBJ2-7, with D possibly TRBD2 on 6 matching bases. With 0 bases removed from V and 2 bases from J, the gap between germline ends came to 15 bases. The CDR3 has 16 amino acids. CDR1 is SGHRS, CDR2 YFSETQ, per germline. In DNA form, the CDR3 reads TGCGCCAGCAGCTTGGCTGCGGGGCTCGGGACCTACGAGCAGTACTTC. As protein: CASSLAAGLGTYEQYF.

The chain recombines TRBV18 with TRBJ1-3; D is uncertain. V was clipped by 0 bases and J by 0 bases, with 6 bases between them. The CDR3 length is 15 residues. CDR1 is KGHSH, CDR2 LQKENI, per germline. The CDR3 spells CASSPPSLSGNTIYF. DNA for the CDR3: TGTGCCAGCTCACCACCCTCCCTCTCTGGAAACACCATATATTTT.